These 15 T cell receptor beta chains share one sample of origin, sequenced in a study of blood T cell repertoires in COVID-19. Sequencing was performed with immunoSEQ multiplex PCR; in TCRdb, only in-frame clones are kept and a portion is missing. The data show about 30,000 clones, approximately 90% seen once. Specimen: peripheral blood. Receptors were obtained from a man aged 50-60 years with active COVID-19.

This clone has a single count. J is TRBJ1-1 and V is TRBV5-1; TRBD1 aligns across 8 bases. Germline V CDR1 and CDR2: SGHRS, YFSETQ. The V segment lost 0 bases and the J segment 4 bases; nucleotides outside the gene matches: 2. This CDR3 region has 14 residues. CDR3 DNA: TGCGCCAGCAGCTTGGCGACAGGGGCCACTGAAGCTTTCTTT. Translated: CASSLATGATEAFF.

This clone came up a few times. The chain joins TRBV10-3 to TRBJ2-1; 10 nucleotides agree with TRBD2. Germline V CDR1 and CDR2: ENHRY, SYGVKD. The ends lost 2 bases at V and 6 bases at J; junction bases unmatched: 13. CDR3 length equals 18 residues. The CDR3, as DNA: TGTGCCATCAGTGAGAAGAGACGACCAGCGGGAGGGCCCAATGAGCAGTTCTTC. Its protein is CAISEKRRPAGGPNEQFF.

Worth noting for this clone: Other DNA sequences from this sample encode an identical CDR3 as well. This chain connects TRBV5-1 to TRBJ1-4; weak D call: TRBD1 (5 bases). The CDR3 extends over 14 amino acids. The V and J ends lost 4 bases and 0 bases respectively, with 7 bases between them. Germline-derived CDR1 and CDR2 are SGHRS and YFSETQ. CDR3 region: CASSLTATNEKLFF. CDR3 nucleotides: TGCGCCAGCAGCCTGACAGCAACTAATGAAAAACTGTTTTTT.

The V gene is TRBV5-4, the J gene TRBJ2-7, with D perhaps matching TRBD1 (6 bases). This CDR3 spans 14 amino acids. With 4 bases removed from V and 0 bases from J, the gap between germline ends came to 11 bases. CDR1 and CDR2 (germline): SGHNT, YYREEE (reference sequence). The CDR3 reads CASSVRDTSYEQYF. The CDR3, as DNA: TGTGCCAGCAGCGTCCGGGACACCTCCTACGAGCAGTACTTC.

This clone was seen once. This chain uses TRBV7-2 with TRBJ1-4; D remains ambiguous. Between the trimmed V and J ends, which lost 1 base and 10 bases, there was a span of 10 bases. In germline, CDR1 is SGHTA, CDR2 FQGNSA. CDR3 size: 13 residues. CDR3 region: CASSLVREGKLFF. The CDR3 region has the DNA TGTGCCAGCAGCTTAGTTCGGGAAGGAAAACTGTTTTTT.

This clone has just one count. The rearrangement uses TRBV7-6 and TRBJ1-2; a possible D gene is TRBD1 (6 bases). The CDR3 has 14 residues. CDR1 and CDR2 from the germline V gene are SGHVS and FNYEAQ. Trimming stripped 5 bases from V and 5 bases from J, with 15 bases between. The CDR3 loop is CASSPTGQGYGYTF. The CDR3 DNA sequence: TGTGCCAGCAGCCCGACAGGACAAGGATATGGCTACACCTTC.

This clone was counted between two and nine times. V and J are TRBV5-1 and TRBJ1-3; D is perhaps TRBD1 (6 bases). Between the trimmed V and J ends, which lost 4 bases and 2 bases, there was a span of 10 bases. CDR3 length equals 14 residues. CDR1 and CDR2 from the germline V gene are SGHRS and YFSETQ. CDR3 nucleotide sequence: TGCGCCAGCAGCAACCGGGACACTGGAAACACCATATATTTT. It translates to CASSNRDTGNTIYF. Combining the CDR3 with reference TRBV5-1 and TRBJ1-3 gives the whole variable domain KAGVTQTPRYLIKTRGQQVTLSCSPISGHRSVSWYQQTPGQGLQFLFEYFSETQRNKGNFPGRFSGRQFSNSRSEMNVSTLELGDSALYLCASSNRDTGNTIYFGEGSWLTVV.

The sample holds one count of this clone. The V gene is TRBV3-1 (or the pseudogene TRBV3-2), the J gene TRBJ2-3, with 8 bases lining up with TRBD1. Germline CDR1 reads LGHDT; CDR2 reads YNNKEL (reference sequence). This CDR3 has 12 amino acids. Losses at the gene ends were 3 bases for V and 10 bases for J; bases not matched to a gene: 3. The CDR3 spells CASSHPDRAQYF. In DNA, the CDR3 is TGTGCCAGCAGCCACCCGGACAGGGCGCAGTATTTT.

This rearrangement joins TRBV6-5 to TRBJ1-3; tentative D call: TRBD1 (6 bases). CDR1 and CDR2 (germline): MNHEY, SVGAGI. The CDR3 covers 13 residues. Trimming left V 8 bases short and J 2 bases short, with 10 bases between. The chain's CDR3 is CASRTGTGNTIYF. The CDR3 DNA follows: TGTGCCAGCCGTACAGGGACTGGAAACACCATATATTTT.

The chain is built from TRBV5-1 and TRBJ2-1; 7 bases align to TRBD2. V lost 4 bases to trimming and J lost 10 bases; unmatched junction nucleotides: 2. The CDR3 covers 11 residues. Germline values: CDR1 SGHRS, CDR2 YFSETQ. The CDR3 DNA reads TGCGCCAGCAGCCTCGGGGGGGAGCAGTTCTTC. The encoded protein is CASSLGGEQFF. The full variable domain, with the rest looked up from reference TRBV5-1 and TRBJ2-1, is KAGVTQTPRYLIKTRGQQVTLSCSPISGHRSVSWYQQTPGQGLQFLFEYFSETQRNKGNFPGRFSGRQFSNSRSEMNVSTLELGDSALYLCASSLGGEQFFGPGTRLTVL.

Written as DNA, the CDR3 is TGTGCCAGCAGTGAAAGCGTTACCACTAACTATGGCTACACCTTC. Translating gives CASSESVTTNYGYTF. The rearrangement links TRBV2 to TRBJ1-2; no reliable D call. Germline V gives CDR1 SNHLY, CDR2 FYNNEI. This CDR3 has 15 residues. V lost 2 bases and J 0 bases, leaving 10 bases between the germline ends.

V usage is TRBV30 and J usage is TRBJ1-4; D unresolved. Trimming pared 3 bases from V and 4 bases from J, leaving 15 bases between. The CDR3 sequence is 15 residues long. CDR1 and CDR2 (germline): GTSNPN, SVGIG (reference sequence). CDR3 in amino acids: CAWSSGSGSNEKLFF. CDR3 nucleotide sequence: TGTGCCTGGAGCTCGGGGTCGGGGAGTAATGAAAAACTGTTTTTT.

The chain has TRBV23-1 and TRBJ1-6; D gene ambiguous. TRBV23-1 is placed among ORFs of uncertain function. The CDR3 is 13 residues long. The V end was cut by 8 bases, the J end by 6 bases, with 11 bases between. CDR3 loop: CASSRDLNSPLHF. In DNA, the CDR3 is TGCGCCAGCTCTCGGGATCTTAATTCACCCCTCCACTTT.

CDR3 DNA: TGTGCCAGTAGTATGGGACAGGCCCAAGCTTTCTTT. The encoded protein is CASSMGQAQAFF. The J gene is TRBJ1-1, the V gene TRBV19, with 8 bases matching TRBD1. The CDR3 has 12 residues. Germline V gene data show CDR1 as LNHDA and CDR2 as SQIVND (reference sequence). V shed 3 bases and J 9 bases; nucleotides not matched to a gene: 3.

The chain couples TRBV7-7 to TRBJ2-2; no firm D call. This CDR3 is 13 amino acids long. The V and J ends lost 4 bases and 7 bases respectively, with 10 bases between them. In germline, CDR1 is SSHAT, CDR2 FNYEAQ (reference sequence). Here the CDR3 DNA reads TGTGCCAGCAGCTCAGAGGTGGGCGGGGAGCTGTTTTTT. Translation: CASSSEVGGELFF.